What follows is one TCR beta chain and its context. Its antigen is not yet known. There are no base qualities to consult, and no much larger clone falls within one base. The source of the sample is a study of blood T cells in healthy people across ages (dated by TCRdb to the mid-2010s). Regarding the study in general: In model experiments, template switching captured roughly one uniquely barcoded TCR beta cDNA molecule for every two T cells. The study measured age-related changes in TCR beta repertoire diversity using deep sequencing normalized with unique cDNA molecular identifiers. The donors were divided into four age groups: young (average around 16 years), middle-aged (around 41), aged (approximately 59) and long-lived (roughly 82). To avoid experimental bias, donors of different ages were randomly spread across the sequencing lanes. Using the same blood draw, the study looked at two additional independent replicas of 1 million unique cDNA reads for two donors, one aged 18 to 29 and the other aged 80 or older. The study at large found these results: Since profiling was done on bulk unsorted PBMCs, naive and antigen-experienced compartments could not be conclusively compared. Observed TCR beta diversity per million T cells fell roughly linearly with age, and a significant reduction was already apparent by age around 36. Donor CMV infection status was unknown, potentially confounding age-related changes in expanded clonotypes. Estimates of total diversity from one million sequenced T cells were regarded as lower bounds and underestimates. The long-lived group showed more naive CD4+ T cells, fewer expanded clones and increased TCR diversity than the aged group, suggesting age selection. Observed TCR beta diversity correlated strongly with the percentage of naive T cells measured by flow cytometry.

The library was obtained by 5' RACE. Sequenced using an Illumina HiSeq 2500. A second PCR of roughly 7 to 11 cycles was performed with a sample-barcoded 5' primer and a J-beta primer mix. Each TCR beta cDNA molecule received a unique molecular identifier from a template-switch 5' adaptor carrying 12 random nucleotides. At least 2.5 million CDR3-containing paired-end reads were obtained from each sample. First-strand cDNA synthesis was performed from all RNA using the Mint cDNA synthesis kit, with priming by a TRBC-specific oligonucleotide. After uracil-DNA glycosylase treatment, a first 18-cycle PCR used universal primers M1SS and BC2_uni_R on all cDNA. In the source study's methods: For normalization, 1 million high-quality reads were randomly selected from each sample, with every read carrying a distinct molecular identifier. Instead of being binned into consensus sequences, reads with shared molecular identifiers were discarded. MiTCR, with a Q25 quality threshold and the strictest error-elimination algorithm, was used for CDR3 identification, clonotype clustering and error correction. A nonparametric unseen species model with Euler transformation was used to estimate lower-bound total TCR beta diversity. The raw public data were reprocessed by TCRdb itself: fastp quality trimming at Q25, MiXCR clonotype calling, in-frame beta chains only. When rows share a CDR3 protein, they turn into one entry using the most common DNA and genes. The V and J calls and clone size are TCRdb's, not the authors'. The sample table records approximately 1,100,000 distinct CDR3 sequences; over 35% of these occur just once. Approximately 20% of the sample is held by the ten biggest clonotypes.

Systemically healthy Caucasian individuals from Russia, roughly 40 in total and aged roughly 6 to 95 years, were included as donors. Each donor gave approximately 9.3 milliliters of peripheral blood, collected into EDTA-treated Vacutainer tubes. Ficoll-Paque density-gradient centrifugation was used to isolate PBMCs, with at least 6.5 million per sample. Trizol reagent was used to extract total RNA from the PBMCs, yielding at least 5 micrograms per sample. For every donor, flow cytometry on a PBMC aliquot measured the percentage of naive CD45RAhigh/CD27high T cells. The sequence was obtained from an older woman in good health. What was sequenced was blood.

The sequenced DNA: TGCAGTGCTAGGATGGGGGAGACCCAGTACTTC. Its protein is CSARMGETQYF. The receptor chain draws on TRBV20-1 and TRBJ2-5; no confident D gene assignment can be made. As encoded in the germline V gene (reference sequence), CDR1 is DFQATT while CDR2 is SNEGSKA. The CDR3 measures 11 amino acids from cysteine to phenylalanine. The read is trimmed to its CDR3 DNA, 33 bases read in frame from base 1. V is clipped by 3 bases and J by 5 bases, and the sequence between their germline boundaries is 7 bases long.